The present TCR beta chain was sequenced within a study of cytomegalovirus exposure and HLA in healthy donors. Study in general: Unique TCR beta sequences numbering fewer than 130 million came from 150 million to 200 million T cells in an earlier analysis. Overall study findings and caveats: In a later analysis, common viral pathogens appeared linked to several of the most significant clusters. Specific recognition of CMV antigens was confirmed in vitro for three chains (all CMV-associated). After further analysis at a later stage, 15,000 to 20,000 TCR beta sequences were associated with HLA alleles at 0.05 false discovery rate.

This CDR3 has 15 amino acids. Germline lookup yields CDR1 MNHEY and CDR2 SMNVEV (reference sequence). The junction had 4 bases not matched to a gene; V was cut back by 4 bases and J by 1 base. As concerns this clone: The target antigen is unknown.

PCR employed 60 Vbeta and 13 Jbeta primers. Assay: immunoSEQ multiplex PCR; the TCRdb copy retains only in-frame clones and omits some. The repertoire has more than 100,000 clones, 65% to 80% of them found once; the top ten carry less than 3.5%. This clonotype was sampled from a woman aged 40 to 49 in good health and CMV-seropositive. V and J are TRBV27 and TRBJ2-3, with TRBD2 matching 8 bases. The sequencing sample was made of PBMCs. The chain's CDR3 is CASSSGLGGTDTQYF. The CDR3 DNA is TGTGCCAGCAGTTCGGGACTAGGCGGCACAGATACGCAGTATTTT.